This T cell receptor (beta chain) was documented in a study of shared clonotypes between healthy human individuals. Libraries were prepared by immunoSEQ multiplex PCR; TCRdb keeps only in-frame clonotypes and omits some of them. The repertoire holds 2 million to 3 million clones, with over 85% as singletons. Overall study findings and caveats: Blood was the sole source, and tissue repertoires probably differ.

Regarding this clone: Its antigen is unidentified.

From CD4+ cells came CD45RA+ naive and CD45RA-negative memory subsets. There are 13 residues in the CDR3. CDR1 is LNHNV, CDR2 YYDKDF, per germline (reference sequence). With 6 bases removed from V and 3 bases from J, the gap between germline ends came to 9 bases. The TCR was taken from a man younger than 30 in good health. Some clones in this sample may be carry-over from other donors' samples. Sequencing was done on a sample of naive CD4+ T cells from PBMCs. Subset: CD45RA+ positively selected. V usage is TRBV15 and J usage is TRBJ1-5; tentative D call: TRBD1 (6 bases). The CDR3 region is CATRDSHNQPQHF. In DNA form, the CDR3 reads TGTGCCACCAGGGACAGTCACAATCAGCCCCAGCATTTT.